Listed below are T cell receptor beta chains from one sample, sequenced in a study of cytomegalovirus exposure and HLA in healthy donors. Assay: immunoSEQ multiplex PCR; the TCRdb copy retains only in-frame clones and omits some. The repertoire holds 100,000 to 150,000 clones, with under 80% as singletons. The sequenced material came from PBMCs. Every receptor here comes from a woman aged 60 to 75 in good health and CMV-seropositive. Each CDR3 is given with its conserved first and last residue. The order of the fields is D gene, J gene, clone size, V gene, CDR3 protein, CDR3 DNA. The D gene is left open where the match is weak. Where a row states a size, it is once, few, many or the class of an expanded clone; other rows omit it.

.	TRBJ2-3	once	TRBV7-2	CASRLYLSTDTQYF	TGTGCCAGCAGACTCTACCTTAGCACAGATACGCAGTATTTT
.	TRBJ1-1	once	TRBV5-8	CASSLGLGSGNREEAFF	TGTGCCAGCAGCTTGGGGCTGGGATCGGGAAACAGGGAGGAAGCTTTCTTT
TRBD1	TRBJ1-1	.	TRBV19	CASSSQGALNTEAFF	TGTGCCAGTAGTTCGCAGGGGGCTCTGAACACTGAAGCTTTCTTT
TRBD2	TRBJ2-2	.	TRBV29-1	CSVTSGNTGELFF	TGCAGCGTTACTAGCGGGAACACCGGGGAGCTGTTTTTT
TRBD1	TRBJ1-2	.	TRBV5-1	CASSDREEGGYTF	TGCGCCAGCTCCGACAGGGAGGAGGGTGGCTACACCTTC
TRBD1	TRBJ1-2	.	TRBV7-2	CASSAGQFYGYTF	TGTGCCAGCAGCGCGGGACAGTTTTATGGCTACACCTTC
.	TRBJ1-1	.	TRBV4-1	CASSVTGLNTEAFF	TGCGCCAGCAGCGTAACAGGGTTGAACACTGAAGCTTTCTTT
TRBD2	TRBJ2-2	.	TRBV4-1	CASSQSGVTGELFF	TGCGCCAGCAGCCAAAGCGGGGTCACCGGGGAGCTGTTTTTT
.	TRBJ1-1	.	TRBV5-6	CASSLEGSQASGSEAFF	TGTGCCAGCAGCTTGGAGGGGTCGCAGGCGAGCGGGAGTGAAGCTTTCTTT
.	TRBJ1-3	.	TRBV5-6	CASSLLTAPGNTIYF	TGTGCCAGCAGCTTACTGACAGCGCCCGGAAACACCATATATTTT
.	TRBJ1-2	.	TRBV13	CASSLGGAGSQGYTF	TGTGCCAGCAGCCTAGGGGGTGCAGGGTCACAAGGCTACACCTTC
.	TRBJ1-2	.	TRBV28	CASSPPGQFNYGYTF	TGTGCCAGCAGTCCTCCCGGACAGTTTAACTATGGCTACACCTTC
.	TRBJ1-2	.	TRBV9	CASSADGRNYGYTF	TGTGCCAGCAGCGCTGATGGCAGAAACTATGGCTACACCTTC
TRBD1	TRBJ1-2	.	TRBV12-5	CASGLQGAGYGYTF	TGTGCTAGTGGTCTGCAGGGGGCGGGGTATGGCTACACCTTC
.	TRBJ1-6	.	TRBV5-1	CASSLDRVNSPLHF	TGCGCCAGCAGCTTGGACAGGGTGAATTCACCCCTCCACTTT
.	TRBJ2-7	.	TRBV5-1	CASSEGVYEQYF	TGCGCCAGCAGCGAGGGGGTCTACGAGCAGTACTTC
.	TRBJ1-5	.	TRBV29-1	CSVATGDSNQPQHF	TGCAGCGTTGCTACGGGAGATAGCAATCAGCCCCAGCATTTT
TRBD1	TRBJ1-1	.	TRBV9	CASSPRDRVDTEAFF	TGTGCCAGCAGCCCCCGGGACAGGGTTGACACTGAAGCTTTCTTT
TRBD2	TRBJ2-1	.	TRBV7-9	CASSLGGDSGRLFF	TGTGCCAGCAGCTTAGGGGGCGATAGCGGGCGGCTCTTCTTC
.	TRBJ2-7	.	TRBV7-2	CASSRIASSSAGQYF	TGTGCCAGCAGCCGAATTGCGTCATCCAGCGCTGGGCAGTACTTC
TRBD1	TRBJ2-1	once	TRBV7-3	CASSLGTGSYNEQFF	TGTGCCAGCAGCCTAGGGACAGGGTCATACAATGAGCAGTTCTTC
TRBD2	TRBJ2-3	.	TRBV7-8	CASSLGTSKQYF	TGTGCCAGCAGCTTAGGGACTAGCAAGCAGTATTTT
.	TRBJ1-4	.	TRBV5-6	CASSNYLGLNEKLFF	TGTGCCAGCAGCAATTATCTCGGACTCAATGAAAAACTGTTTTTC